The next 11 T cell receptor beta chains were all read from a single sample in a study of CD8+ T cells in alopecia areata. Extracted from the samples, RNA was reverse transcribed into cDNA to serve as the sequencing template. Clones were sequenced by immunoSEQ multiplex PCR, and TCRdb holds only the in-frame ones, with some missing. The data hold about 110,000 clones, with around 84% observed a single time. Treatment: oral pan-JAK inhibitor, 5-10 mg twice daily. The sequenced sample was CD8+ T cells sorted from blood, obtained at week 24, from a patient treated with tofacitinib. The receptor set was obtained from a human donor with alopecia areata.

The chain recombines TRBV7-9 with TRBJ2-3; TRBD2 might be the D (5 bases). The CDR3 sequence is 13 residues long. Germline CDR1 SEHNR, CDR2 FQNEAQ (reference sequence). V was pared by 0 bases and J by 4 bases, with 5 bases between. The CDR3 loop reads CASSLADSDTQYF. In DNA, the CDR3 is TGTGCCAGCAGCTTAGCGGACTCAGATACGCAGTATTTT.

V is TRBV29-1 and J is TRBJ2-7, with D perhaps assigned TRBD1 or TRBD2 (6 bases each). The CDR3 length is 14 residues. Deletions cut 1 base from V and 3 bases from J, with 13 bases between. In germline, CDR1 is SQVTM, CDR2 ANQGSEA. CDR3 loop: CSVEGGDNYYEQYF. CDR3 nucleotide sequence: TGCAGCGTTGAAGGGGGGGACAACTACTACGAGCAGTACTTC.

V and J are TRBV7-2 and TRBJ1-2, with D unresolved. V dropped 1 base and J dropped 2 bases, with 8 bases sitting between them. The germline V gene encodes CDR1 SGHTA and CDR2 FQGNSA. The CDR3 covers 14 residues. Here the CDR3 DNA reads TGTGCCAGCAGCTTAGAGGTGAACAACTATGGCTACACCTTC. Its translation: CASSLEVNNYGYTF.

The rearrangement joins TRBV9 to TRBJ2-1; D gene unclear. The CDR3 covers 14 residues. Germline lookup yields CDR1 SGDLS and CDR2 YYNGEE. V was shortened by 5 bases and J by 2 bases, with 11 bases between the two germline ends. The CDR3 DNA reads TGTGCCAGCAGGGTTGGCTTGACCTACAATGAGCAGTTCTTC. Protein sequence: CASRVGLTYNEQFF.

This clone was found a few times. The V gene is TRBV5-4, the J gene TRBJ2-7; 11 bases are shared with TRBD1. This CDR3 contains 15 residues. From germline, CDR1 is SGHNT and CDR2 YYREEE (reference sequence). The V segment lost 4 bases and the J segment 4 bases; nucleotides outside the gene matches: 7. The CDR3 is CASSQGQGAVYEQYF. CDR3 in DNA: TGTGCCAGCAGCCAAGGACAGGGGGCAGTTTACGAGCAGTACTTC.

Here the CDR3 DNA reads TGCGCCAGCAGCCAAGAAGGTGGTTTAGCTTTCTTT. Protein product: CASSQEGGLAFF. The V and J genes are TRBV4-1 and TRBJ1-1; D not certain. The V and J ends lost 0 bases and 10 bases respectively, with 9 bases between them. Germline V gene data show CDR1 as MGHRA and CDR2 as YSYEKL. CDR3 length equals 12 residues.

V gene TRBV2 combines with J gene TRBJ2-1; maybe TRBD1 (7 bases). CDR1 is SNHLY and CDR2 is FYNNEI in the germline V gene. CDR3 length: 16 residues. V dropped 0 bases and J dropped 5 bases, with 14 bases sitting between them. The CDR3 spells CASSEALGRGDNEQFF. The CDR3 DNA reads as TGTGCCAGCAGTGAAGCGCTTGGCAGGGGGGACAATGAGCAGTTCTTC. Combining the CDR3 with reference TRBV2 and TRBJ2-1 gives the whole variable domain EPEVTQTPSHQVTQMGQEVILRCVPISNHLYFYWYRQILGQKVEFLVSFYNNEISEKSEIFDDQFSVERPDGSNFTLKIRSTKLEDSAMYFCASSEALGRGDNEQFFGPGTRLTVL.

This clone was detected once. The chain couples TRBV6-5 to TRBJ2-5; no firm D call. Trimming stripped 2 bases from V and 1 base from J, with 11 bases between. The germline V gene encodes CDR1 MNHEY and CDR2 SVGAGI. This CDR3 contains 15 residues. Here the CDR3 reads CASSYTLGSQETQYF. Here the CDR3 DNA reads TGTGCCAGCAGTTACACCCTCGGTTCCCAAGAGACCCAGTACTTC.

The chain carries TRBV5-1 and TRBJ2-2; TRBD1 agrees at 12 bases. V shed 3 bases and J 4 bases; nucleotides not matched to a gene: 4. The CDR3 runs to 16 residues. CDR1 and CDR2 (germline): SGHRS, YFSETQ. The CDR3 is CASSWGQGAPTGELFF. In nucleotides, the CDR3 is TGCGCCAGCAGCTGGGGACAGGGGGCCCCCACCGGGGAGCTGTTTTTT.

This clone was seen only once. The CDR3 nucleotides read TGCAGCGTTGAGATGGTACAGGGAAACACCATATATTTT. This gives the protein CSVEMVQGNTIYF. The chain couples TRBV29-1 to TRBJ1-3; no definite D call. Germline-derived CDR1 and CDR2 are SQVTM and ANQGSEA. Between the trimmed V and J ends, which lost 3 bases and 4 bases, there was a span of 10 bases. The CDR3 covers 13 residues.

The sample holds one count of this clone. The chain joins TRBV4-1 to TRBJ2-2; 9 bases align to TRBD1. The CDR3 contains 17 residues. Losses at the gene ends were 3 bases for V and 4 bases for J; bases not matched to a gene: 9. The V gene's germline CDR1 is MGHRA and CDR2 YSYEKL. CDR3 amino acids: CASSHPAQGASTGELFF. The CDR3 nucleotides are TGCGCCAGCAGCCATCCCGCACAGGGGGCGAGCACCGGGGAGCTGTTTTTT.